These 13 T cell receptor beta chains came from one sample sequenced in a study of beta chain features in type 1 diabetes. All of the isolated RNA was reverse transcribed, so expressed TCRB transcripts were sequenced. The repertoire was sequenced with immunoSEQ multiplex PCR; TCRdb's copy has only in-frame clones and lacks some. Of hundreds of thousands of clones in the sample, around 30% are singletons; the top ten hold around 0.065%. Sequenced: naive CD4+ T cells from blood. Source of these receptors: a man between 18 and 29 years old in good health.

This clone was seen more than once but under ten times. J is TRBJ2-3 and V is TRBV5-1; 7 nucleotides match TRBD2. CDR3 length equals 16 residues. Germline loops: CDR1 SGHRS, CDR2 YFSETQ. The V and J ends lost 0 bases and 1 base, in that order; junction bases with no gene match: 5. This chain's CDR3 is CASSLAGRRGTDTQYF. The CDR3 nucleotides read TGCGCCAGCAGCTTGGCCGGGAGGAGGGGCACAGATACGCAGTATTTT. Full variable domain (missing parts from reference TRBV5-1 and TRBJ2-3): KAGVTQTPRYLIKTRGQQVTLSCSPISGHRSVSWYQQTPGQGLQFLFEYFSETQRNKGNFPGRFSGRQFSNSRSEMNVSTLELGDSALYLCASSLAGRRGTDTQYFGPGTRLTVL.

The rearrangement links TRBV11-2 to TRBJ2-7; 8 nucleotides line up with TRBD1. The CDR3 is made up of 14 amino acids. Germline values: CDR1 SGHAT, CDR2 FQNNGV. V lost 4 bases, J lost 2 bases, and 4 bases stayed unmatched. For the CDR3, the DNA is TGTGCCAGCAGCTCCGGGACAGGAGCCTACGAGCAGTACTTC. This encodes CASSSGTGAYEQYF.

The V and J genes are TRBV27 and TRBJ2-3; the match to TRBD2 covers 7 bases. Germline CDR1 MNHEY, CDR2 SMNVEV (reference sequence). Trimming took 6 bases from V and 9 from J; bases not matched to a gene: 9. This CDR3 has 13 residues. The CDR3 is CASRYNLADTQYF. The DNA for the CDR3 is TGTGCCAGCAGATATAACCTAGCGGACACGCAGTATTTT.

The chain carries TRBV4-2 and TRBJ1-3; D perhaps matches TRBD1 (5 bases). Germline CDR1 reads LGHNA; CDR2 reads YNFKEQ. V was trimmed by 5 bases and J by 3 bases, leaving 11 bases between them. This CDR3 has 14 residues. The CDR3 loop reads CASSYRQSGNTIYF. The CDR3 region has the DNA TGTGCCAGCAGCTATCGACAGAGTGGAAACACCATATATTTT.

The chain is built from TRBV30 and TRBJ2-1, with 15 bases lining up with TRBD2. Germline-derived CDR1 and CDR2 are GTSNPN and SVGIG (reference sequence). V lost 4 bases and J lost 10; bases outside the gene matches: 14. This CDR3 has 17 residues. The CDR3 sequence: CAWMGLAGGSRNSEQFF. The CDR3 DNA reads as TGTGCCTGGATGGGACTAGCGGGAGGTTCCCGAAATTCCGAGCAGTTCTTC.

This clone was detected a few times. The chain combines TRBV9 with TRBJ1-2; D may be TRBD1 (5 bases). V was clipped by 3 bases and J by 4 bases, with 13 bases between them. The CDR3 is 14 residues long. The V gene's germline CDR1 is SGDLS and CDR2 YYNGEE. The CDR3 is CASSALRGAYGYTF. DNA for the CDR3: TGTGCCAGCAGCGCCCTCCGAGGGGCCTATGGCTACACCTTC. The whole variable domain, remainder taken from reference TRBV9 and TRBJ1-2, is DSGVTQTPKHLITATGQRVTLRCSPRSGDLSVYWYQQSLDQGLQFLIQYYNGEERAKGNILERFSAQQFPDLHSELNLSSLELGDSALYFCASSALRGAYGYTFGSGTRLTVV.

V gene TRBV6-5 combines with J gene TRBJ1-1; D is ambiguous. Trimming stripped 8 bases from V and 0 bases from J, with 13 bases between. CDR3 size: 14 residues. CDR1 MNHEY and CDR2 SVGAGI come from the germline V gene. CDR3 DNA: TGTGCCAGCGAATCTAGAGGGCTGAACACTGAAGCTTTCTTT. This sequence encodes CASESRGLNTEAFF.

J is TRBJ1-1 and V is TRBV19; D is possibly TRBD1 (6 bases). This CDR3 is 14 amino acids long. From germline, CDR1 is LNHDA and CDR2 SQIVND (reference sequence). The V end was cut by 5 bases, the J end by 0 bases, with 10 bases between. The CDR3 coding sequence is TGTGCCAGTAGTCATCCAGGGGTGAACACTGAAGCTTTCTTT. Translated, it gives CASSHPGVNTEAFF.

This clone was recorded a few times. This chain connects TRBV20-1 to TRBJ2-3; D remains unclear. V was pared by 7 bases and J by 2 bases, with 7 bases between. The length of the CDR3 is 11 residues. In germline, CDR1 is DFQATT, CDR2 SNEGSKA (reference sequence). CDR3 amino acids: CSVVLTDTQYF. CDR3 nucleotide sequence: TGCAGTGTAGTGCTCACAGATACGCAGTATTTT.

The genes are TRBV14 and TRBJ2-1, with D unresolved. Germline CDR1 and CDR2: SGHDN and FVKESK. Between the trimmed V and J ends, which lost 6 bases and 8 bases, there was a span of 14 bases. This CDR3 has 13 residues. The DNA of the CDR3 is TGTGCCAGCAGTCAAAGATACTCCTATGAGCAGTTCTTC. It translates to CASSQRYSYEQFF.

Worth noting for this clone: Other DNA variants within this sample encode the same CDR3. V is TRBV6-6 and J is TRBJ2-5; D unclear. Germline values: CDR1 MNHNY, CDR2 SVGAGI (reference sequence). V was cut by 3 bases and J by 1 base, with 9 bases left in between. The CDR3 has 14 residues. The CDR3 sequence: CASSYGWGQETQYF. Written as DNA, the CDR3 is TGTGCCAGCAGTTATGGTTGGGGCCAAGAGACCCAGTACTTC.

This clone was seen a few times. The chain joins TRBV9 to TRBJ2-2; 7 nucleotides agree with TRBD2. The CDR3 contains 19 residues. V shed 4 bases, J shed 4 bases, and the junction held 19 bases outside the gene matches. CDR1 SGDLS and CDR2 YYNGEE come from the germline V gene. CDR3 nucleotides: TGTGCCAGCAGCCCCAGGGACGGGGAGGGCCCTTCCGGCACCGGGGAGCTGTTTTTT. This codes for CASSPRDGEGPSGTGELFF.

The chain has TRBV4-2 and TRBJ1-5; 8 bases agree with TRBD1. V gave up 4 bases and J gave up 5 bases; unmatched junction bases: 4. This CDR3 region has 14 residues. Germline lookup yields CDR1 LGHNA and CDR2 YNFKEQ. DNA for the CDR3: TGTGCCAGCAGCCTGACAGGGGACGATCAGCCCCAGCATTTT. This sequence encodes CASSLTGDDQPQHF.